Following are 9 T cell receptor beta chains from one sample sequenced in a study of T cell responses to AZD1222 COVID-19 vaccine. TCRdb keeps only in-frame clones here, not all; method: immunoSEQ multiplex PCR. The sample includes just over 150,000 clones, roughly nine tenths seen only once; the top ten take roughly 7%. Specimen: peripheral blood, collected after recovery from COVID-19. These receptors originate from an adult who had recovered from COVID-19.

V is TRBV7-8 and J is TRBJ2-5; no clear D. The CDR3 loop spans 13 amino acids. V lost 5 bases and J 4 bases, leaving 11 bases between the germline ends. Germline CDR1 reads SGHVS; CDR2 reads FQNEAQ. CDR3 residues: CASSPELGETQYF. The CDR3 DNA reads TGTGCCAGCAGCCCTGAGTTGGGAGAGACCCAGTACTTC.

The chain couples TRBV11-3 to TRBJ2-5; 13 nucleotides agree with TRBD2. The CDR3 spans 15 residues. The germline V gene encodes CDR1 SGHNT and CDR2 YENEEA. V dropped 3 bases and J dropped 2; count of bases not matched to a gene: 0. The CDR3 nucleotides are TGTGCCAGCAGCTTGACTAGCGGGGGGCAAGAGACCCAGTACTTC. This codes for CASSLTSGGQETQYF. The variable domain in full, completed from reference TRBV11-3 and TRBJ2-5, reads EAGVVQSPRYKIIEKKQPVAFWCNPISGHNTLYWYLQNLGQGPELLIRYENEEAVDDSQLPKDRFSAERLKGVDSTLKIQPAELGDSAVYLCASSLTSGGQETQYFGPGTRLLVL.

This chain links TRBV7-9 with TRBJ1-4, with D unresolved. The germline V and J ends were trimmed by 2 bases and 7 bases, with 5 bases remaining between them. This CDR3 spans 12 amino acids. Germline V gene lookup returns CDR1 SEHNR and CDR2 FQNEAQ (reference sequence). CDR3 nucleotides: TGTGCCAGCAGCTTAAGTAGTGAAAAACTGTTTTTT. Translation gives CASSLSSEKLFF.

V and J are TRBV11-2 and TRBJ1-4; D not resolved. Trimming pared 0 bases from V and 0 bases from J, leaving 11 bases between. The CDR3 consists of 17 residues. Germline V gives CDR1 SGHAT, CDR2 FQNNGV. This CDR3 reads CASSLDSMDATNEKLFF. The CDR3 coding sequence is TGTGCCAGCAGCTTAGACAGTATGGATGCAACTAATGAAAAACTGTTTTTT.

The rearrangement uses TRBV27 and TRBJ2-3; 10 nucleotides line up with TRBD2. This CDR3 has 16 amino acids. Germline V gene data show CDR1 as MNHEY and CDR2 as SMNVEV (reference sequence). V lost 7 bases, J lost 3 bases, and 10 bases stayed unmatched. The CDR3 protein is CASISLAGDLTDTQYF. The CDR3 nucleotides read TGTGCCAGCATTTCCCTAGCGGGAGACTTAACAGATACGCAGTATTTT.

Regarding this clone: Other DNA sequences from this sample encode an identical CDR3 as well. J is TRBJ2-5 and V is TRBV7-2; tentative D call: TRBD2 (6 bases). The CDR3 consists of 14 residues. CDR1 and CDR2 from the germline V gene are SGHTA and FQGNSA. The ends were cut back, 1 base at V and 5 bases at J, with 11 bases in the middle. The CDR3 coding sequence is TGTGCCAGCAGCTTAGTCCGGGGGTTGGAGACCCAGTACTTC. Residues: CASSLVRGLETQYF.

The gene calls are TRBV12-3 or TRBV12-4 and TRBJ2-7; D remains ambiguous. There are 12 residues in the CDR3. V dropped 5 bases and J dropped 3 bases, with 8 bases sitting between them. CDR3 loop: CASSTSLYEQYF. CDR3 sequence (DNA): TGTGCCAGCAGTACCTCCCTCTACGAGCAGTACTTC.

The V gene is TRBV11-3, the J gene TRBJ2-1; TRBD2 matches at 8 bases. Looked up from germline, CDR1 is SGHNT and CDR2 is YENEEA. CDR3 size: 15 residues. V lost 0 bases and J lost 4; bases outside the gene matches: 2. CDR3 DNA sequence: TGTGCCAGCAGCTTAGATTTAGCGGGATACAATGAGCAGTTCTTC. Translated: CASSLDLAGYNEQFF.

The V gene is TRBV9, the J gene TRBJ2-1; 14 bases agree with TRBD2. Germline V gene data show CDR1 as SGDLS and CDR2 as YYNGEE. The V gene end was trimmed by 3 bases and the J gene end by 10 bases; junction bases not matched to a gene: 6. This CDR3 spans 15 amino acids. The CDR3 region is CASSGPGLAGVEQFF. CDR3 nucleotides: TGTGCCAGCAGCGGTCCGGGACTAGCGGGAGTAGAGCAGTTCTTC.